The rows below give T cell receptor beta chains drawn from one sample of a study of cytomegalovirus exposure and HLA in healthy donors. Profiling relied on immunoSEQ multiplex PCR, and the TCRdb table lists in-frame clones only, not all of them. In the table there are 85,000 to 120,000 clones, about nine tenths of which are singletons. The sample consisted of PBMCs. The receptors here all came from a woman younger than 30 in good health and CMV-seropositive. Both conserved end residues are trimmed from each CDR3.

TRBV6-6,TRBJ2-3,ASSSLGAGGTDTQY
TRBV27,TRBJ2-5,ASRLAGGSPYQETQY
TRBV6-1,TRBJ2-1,ASSASSYNEQF
TRBV28,TRBJ1-5,ASAGVQPQH
TRBV11-2,TRBJ1-4,ASERGATNEKLF
TRBV4-1,TRBJ2-7,ASSPLGSSYEQY
TRBV7-9,TRBJ2-1,ASSIYRGNEQF
TRBV19,TRBJ1-5,ASTAGTGGVQPQH
TRBV7-9,TRBJ1-1,ASSLAQGADTEAF
TRBV10-3,TRBJ1-1,AISESEDSEAF
TRBV5-1,TRBJ1-1,ASSLALFTEAF
TRBV4-1,TRBJ2-2,ASSQAQGRSGELF
TRBV29-1,TRBJ1-2,SVVLHSGGYT
TRBV7-9,TRBJ2-5,ASSTTSGVRTQY
TRBV28,TRBJ1-6,ASSTGGYNSPLH
TRBV14,TRBJ2-3,ASSPADTQY
TRBV28,TRBJ1-2,ASRSGTEYGYT
TRBV28,TRBJ1-1,ASSPIGTGSNTEAF
TRBV28,TRBJ1-5,ASSLRGGVKGNQPQH
TRBV7-2,TRBJ1-6,ASSSSGNNSPLH
TRBV19,TRBJ2-3,ASKQRTYTDTQY
TRBV5-1,TRBJ2-1,ASSFSGTGPGNEQF
TRBV7-2,TRBJ2-5,ASSLARGSQETQY
TRBV19,TRBJ2-2,ASSAGTATGELF
TRBV2,TRBJ1-1,AASRRENTEAF
TRBV5-1,TRBJ2-1,ASSLGRTSGGDNEQF
TRBV6-5,TRBJ2-1,ASSDYWKDNEQF
TRBV19,TRBJ1-5,ASSIGRLPQH
TRBV4-2,TRBJ2-3,ASSQEGGGTDTQY
TRBV6-4,TRBJ1-1,ASRSTGQGTEAF
TRBV15,TRBJ2-7,ATSQGQGAYEQY
TRBV18,TRBJ2-1,ASSVTGGNEQF
TRBV7-2,TRBJ1-1,ASSLYQSTEAF
TRBV28,TRBJ2-1,ASSLTPGQGASEQF
TRBV18,TRBJ1-6,ASSPGGRTYNSPLH
TRBV28,TRBJ1-5,ASSTGTKQPQH
TRBV2,TRBJ2-5,ASGGAETQY
TRBV29-1,TRBJ1-2,SVEGGRNYGYT
TRBV6-6,TRBJ2-7,ASRSSGGYEQY
TRBV28,TRBJ2-2,ASRGTGPGELF
TRBV11-2,TRBJ1-2,ASNTPGTGRNYGYT
TRBV27,TRBJ2-6,ASSLSTGGAGANVLT
TRBV18,TRBJ1-5,ASSPSSGGSNQPQH
TRBV5-1,TRBJ2-3,ASSLGDRGGDTQY
TRBV19,TRBJ1-1,ASRTYRGDNTEAF
TRBV28,TRBJ1-5,ASNGQGLPQH
TRBV28,TRBJ1-5,ASTDRVGSNQPQH
TRBV6-4,TRBJ2-6,ASSDGDSLRSGANVLT
TRBV10-2,TRBJ2-2,ASSEGLTNTGELF